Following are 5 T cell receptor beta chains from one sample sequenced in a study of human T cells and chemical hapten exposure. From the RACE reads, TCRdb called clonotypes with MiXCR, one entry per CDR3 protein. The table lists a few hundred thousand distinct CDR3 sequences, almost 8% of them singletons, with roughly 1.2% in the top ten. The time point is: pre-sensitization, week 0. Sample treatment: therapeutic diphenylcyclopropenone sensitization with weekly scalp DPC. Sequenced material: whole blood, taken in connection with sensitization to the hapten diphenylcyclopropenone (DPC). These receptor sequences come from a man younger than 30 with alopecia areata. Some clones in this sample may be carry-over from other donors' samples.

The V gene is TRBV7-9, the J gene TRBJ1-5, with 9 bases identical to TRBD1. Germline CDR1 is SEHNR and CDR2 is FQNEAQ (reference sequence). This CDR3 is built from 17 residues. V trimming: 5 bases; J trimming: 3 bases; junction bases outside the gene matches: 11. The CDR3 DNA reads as TGTGCCAGCAGCGCCTCTCTCCGGACAGGGGTCAATCAGCCCCAGCATTTT. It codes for CASSASLRTGVNQPQHF.

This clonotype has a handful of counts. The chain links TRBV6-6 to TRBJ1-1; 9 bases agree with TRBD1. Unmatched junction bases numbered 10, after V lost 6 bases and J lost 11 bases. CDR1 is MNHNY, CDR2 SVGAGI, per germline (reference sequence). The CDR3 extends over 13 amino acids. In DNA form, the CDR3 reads TGTGCCAGCAGACAGGGGGCGAGACTTGAGGCTTTCTTT. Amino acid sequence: CASRQGARLEAFF.

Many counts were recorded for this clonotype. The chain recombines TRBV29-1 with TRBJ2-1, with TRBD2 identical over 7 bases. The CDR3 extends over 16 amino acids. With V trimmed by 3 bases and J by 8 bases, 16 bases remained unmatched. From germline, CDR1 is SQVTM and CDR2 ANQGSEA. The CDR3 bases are TGCAGCGTTGATCTATCAGGTGCGGGGGTGGTAGATGAGCAGTTCTTC. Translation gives CSVDLSGAGVVDEQFF.

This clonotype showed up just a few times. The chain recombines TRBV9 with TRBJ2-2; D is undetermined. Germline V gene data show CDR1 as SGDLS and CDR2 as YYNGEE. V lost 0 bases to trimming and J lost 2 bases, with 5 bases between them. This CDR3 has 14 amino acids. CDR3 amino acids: CASSVVDNTGELFF. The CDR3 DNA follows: TGTGCCAGCAGCGTAGTGGACAACACCGGGGAGCTGTTTTTT.

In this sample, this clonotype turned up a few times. In DNA, the CDR3 is TGCGCCAGCAGCCAAGGCCCAGGGAGTAACACCGGGGAGCTGTTTTTT. Protein sequence: CASSQGPGSNTGELFF. V and J are TRBV4-3 and TRBJ2-2; D may be TRBD1 or TRBD2 (5 bases each). V lost 1 base to trimming and J lost 2 bases, with 11 bases between them. CDR1 is LGHNA, CDR2 YSLEER, per germline. The CDR3 runs to 16 residues.